The subject of this entry is one T cell receptor beta chain. Its specificity is not known. This sample stems from a study of CD4 T cells in relation to SARS-CoV-2 and coronaviruses. The trim removed 5 bases at V and 1 base at J, leaving 7 bases unmatched. The CDR3 runs 15 residues. The V gene's germline CDR1 is SGHRS and CDR2 YFSETQ. Method: immunoSEQ multiplex PCR; TCRdb's copy keeps in-frame clones and lacks some. The table includes approximately 43,000 clones, about 87% detected once. The sample consisted of naive CD4+ T cells from PBMCs, cultured in vitro. Subset here: naive CD4+ T cells isolated by negative enrichment. This receptor was taken from an adult with COVID-19. The rearrangement uses TRBV5-1 and TRBJ2-5; 8 nucleotides agree with TRBD1. CDR3 region: CASSTDGQGQETQYF. CDR3 in DNA: TGCGCCAGCAGTACCGACGGACAGGGCCAAGAGACCCAGTACTTC. The complete variable domain, with remaining parts taken from reference TRBV5-1 and TRBJ2-5, reads KAGVTQTPRYLIKTRGQQVTLSCSPISGHRSVSWYQQTPGQGLQFLFEYFSETQRNKGNFPGRFSGRQFSNSRSEMNVSTLELGDSALYLCASSTDGQGQETQYFGPGTRLLVL.